The following is a T cell receptor (beta chain) sequence with its context. The data derive from a study of blood T cell repertoires in COVID-19. The overall study: T cells, B-cell-depleted T cells, or PBMCs supplied cDNA or gDNA.

The germline V gene has CDR1 SGDLS and CDR2 YYNGEE. Trimming at V came to 1 base and at J to 1 base, leaving 2 bases not matched to a gene. The CDR3 is made up of 15 amino acids. The assay was immunoSEQ multiplex PCR, and TCRdb's table has in-frame clones only and misses some. The data hold some 270,000 clones, with about nine tenths observed a single time. Sequenced material: peripheral blood. This clonotype was obtained from a woman aged 55-70 years who had recovered from COVID-19. The V call is TRBV9, the J call TRBJ2-3; 8 nucleotides match TRBD2. CDR3 DNA sequence: TGTGCCAGCAGCGTAAGGCGGGGGGGCACAGATACGCAGTATTTT. This encodes CASSVRRGGTDTQYF.